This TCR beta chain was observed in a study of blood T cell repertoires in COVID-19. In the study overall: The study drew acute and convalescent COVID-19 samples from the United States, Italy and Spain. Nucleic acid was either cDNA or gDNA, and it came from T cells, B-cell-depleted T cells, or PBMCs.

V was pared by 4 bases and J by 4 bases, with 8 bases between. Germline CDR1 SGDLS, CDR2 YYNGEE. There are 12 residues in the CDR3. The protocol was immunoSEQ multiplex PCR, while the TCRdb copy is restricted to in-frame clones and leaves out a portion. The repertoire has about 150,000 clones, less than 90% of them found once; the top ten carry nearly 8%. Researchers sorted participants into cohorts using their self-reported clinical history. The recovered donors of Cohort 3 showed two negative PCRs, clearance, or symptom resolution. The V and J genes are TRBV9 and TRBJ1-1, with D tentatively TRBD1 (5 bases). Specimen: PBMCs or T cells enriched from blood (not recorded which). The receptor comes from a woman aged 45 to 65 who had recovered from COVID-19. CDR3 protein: CASSPQGTEAFF. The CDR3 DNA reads TGTGCCAGCAGCCCCCAGGGCACTGAAGCTTTCTTT. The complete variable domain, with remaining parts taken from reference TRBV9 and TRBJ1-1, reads DSGVTQTPKHLITATGQRVTLRCSPRSGDLSVYWYQQSLDQGLQFLIQYYNGEERAKGNILERFSAQQFPDLHSELNLSSLELGDSALYFCASSPQGTEAFFGQGTRLTVV.